One and the same sample provided the 27 T cell receptor beta chains below, sequenced in a study of CD8 T cells in Susac syndrome. The RNA, about 0.45 to 1 ug, was put through reverse transcription using random hexamers. TCRdb recomputed calls from the immunoSEQ multiplex PCR reads with MiXCR, one row per CDR3 protein. The sample has over 150,000 distinct CDR3 sequences; about 93% are singletons. Source material: CD4+ T cells from PBMCs. The receptors derive from a human donor with Susac syndrome.

The rearrangement uses TRBV7-2 and TRBJ2-5; 10 bases fit TRBD2. The CDR3 is 14 residues long. The junction had 7 bases not matched to a gene; V was cut back by 5 bases and J by 7 bases. CDR1 is SGHTA and CDR2 is FQGNSA in the germline V gene. CDR3 sequence: CASSRSGRARTQYF. The DNA of the CDR3 is TGTGCCAGCAGCCGAAGCGGGAGGGCCAGGACCCAGTACTTC.

The rearrangement links TRBV5-1 to TRBJ1-6; D may be TRBD1 (6 bases). This CDR3 spans 13 amino acids. V lost 0 bases, J lost 8 bases, and 6 bases lay in between. Per the germline V gene, CDR1 is SGHRS and CDR2 is YFSETQ. CDR3 DNA: TGCGCCAGCAGCTTGGGACAGGATTCACCCCTCCACTTT. Protein product: CASSLGQDSPLHF.

The CDR3 sequence is CSAVGKLETQYF. The CDR3 DNA sequence: TGCAGTGCAGTAGGCAAGTTGGAGACCCAGTACTTC. J is TRBJ2-5 and V is TRBV20-1; D gene unclear. V lost 6 bases and J 5 bases, leaving 13 bases between the germline ends. This CDR3 spans 12 amino acids. The V gene's germline CDR1 is DFQATT and CDR2 SNEGSKA (reference sequence).

The chain has TRBV12-3 or TRBV12-4 and TRBJ2-2; no clear D gene. The V and J ends lost 4 bases and 8 bases respectively, with 11 bases between them. The CDR3 length is 13 residues. Here the CDR3 reads CASSSQVLGELFF. In nucleotides, the CDR3 is TGTGCCAGCAGTTCCCAAGTTCTAGGGGAGCTGTTTTTT.

This sequence joins TRBV20-1 and TRBJ1-1, with TRBD1 as a possible D gene (6 bases). Trimming shortened V by 1 base and J by 0 bases, and 9 bases separated the two germline ends. The germline V gene encodes CDR1 DFQATT and CDR2 SNEGSKA (reference sequence). The CDR3 extends over 14 amino acids. CDR3 sequence (DNA): TGCAGTGCTAGAGGGGGGCAGGTGAACACTGAAGCTTTCTTT. Protein: CSARGGQVNTEAFF.

This sequence joins TRBV7-9 and TRBJ2-1; 11 bases line up with TRBD2. Germline assignment: CDR1 SEHNR and CDR2 FQNEAQ (reference sequence). The CDR3 runs 13 residues. Trimming removed 5 bases from V and 7 bases from J; junction bases left unmatched: 1. The CDR3 DNA reads as TGTGCCAGCAGCCGGACTAGCGGGAATGAGCAGTTCTTC. Residues: CASSRTSGNEQFF.

V usage is TRBV19 and J usage is TRBJ1-2; D possibly corresponds to TRBD1 (6 bases). V was shortened by 6 bases and J by 0 bases, with 11 bases between the two germline ends. The CDR3 is 14 residues long. Germline V lookup: CDR1 LNHDA, CDR2 SQIVND (reference sequence). The DNA of the CDR3 is TGTGCCAGTAGGGGGGCAGCAGCTAACTATGGCTACACCTTC. The encoded protein is CASRGAAANYGYTF.

The chain is built from TRBV6-1 and TRBJ2-7; no reliable D call. From germline, CDR1 is MNHNS and CDR2 SASEGT. CDR3 size: 13 residues. Trimming shortened V by 7 bases and J by 4 bases, and 14 bases separated the two germline ends. The CDR3 loop reads CASTRPPGYEQYF. The CDR3 nucleotides read TGTGCCAGCACCCGACCCCCAGGATACGAGCAGTACTTC.

V gene TRBV19 combines with J gene TRBJ2-1, with 11 bases matching TRBD2. V trimming: 8 bases; J trimming: 7 bases; junction bases outside the gene matches: 10. Germline assignment: CDR1 LNHDA and CDR2 SQIVND (reference sequence). This CDR3 comprises 15 residues. The chain's CDR3 is CASQFSGRAKNEQFF. The DNA of the CDR3 is TGTGCCAGTCAATTTAGCGGGAGGGCCAAGAATGAGCAGTTCTTC.

The rearrangement joins TRBV4-3 to TRBJ2-1; no definite D call. Germline assignment: CDR1 LGHNA and CDR2 YSLEER. V lost 3 bases and J lost 7, with 16 bases in between. This CDR3 is 15 amino acids long. The CDR3 protein is CASSQMLGVWNEQFF. CDR3 DNA sequence: TGCGCCAGCAGCCAGATGTTAGGAGTGTGGAATGAGCAGTTCTTC.

The V and J genes are TRBV9 and TRBJ2-1, with D perhaps assigned TRBD1 or TRBD2 (5 bases each). The V gene's germline CDR1 is SGDLS and CDR2 YYNGEE. CDR3 length equals 16 residues. Trimming stripped 0 bases from V and 1 base from J, with 11 bases between. The CDR3 sequence is CASSVDAGSSYNEQFF. The CDR3 bases are TGTGCCAGCAGCGTAGACGCAGGGAGTTCCTACAATGAGCAGTTCTTC.

The table lists this clonotype with a count of one. The chain has TRBV20-1 and TRBJ1-1; 8 positions match TRBD1. Germline values: CDR1 DFQATT, CDR2 SNEGSKA (reference sequence). V shed 6 bases and J 0 bases; nucleotides not matched to a gene: 15. The CDR3 spans 17 residues. The CDR3 sequence is CSAAPRTGKWMNTEAFF. The CDR3 DNA sequence: TGCAGTGCCGCCCCTAGGACAGGGAAGTGGATGAACACTGAAGCTTTCTTT.

The J gene is TRBJ2-2, the V gene TRBV7-9; D gene uncertain. Germline CDR1 and CDR2: SEHNR and FQNEAQ (reference sequence). Between the trimmed V and J ends, which lost 5 bases and 5 bases, there was a span of 12 bases. This CDR3 is 14 amino acids long. The CDR3 reads CASSEPSGTGELFF. In DNA form, the CDR3 reads TGTGCCAGCAGCGAACCGTCAGGAACCGGGGAGCTGTTTTTT. Looking up the rest from reference TRBV7-9 and TRBJ2-2 gives the full variable domain: DTGVSQNPRHKITKRGQNVTFRCDPISEHNRLYWYRQTLGQGPEFLTYFQNEAQLEKSRLLSDRFSAERPKGSFSTLEIQRTEQGDSAMYLCASSEPSGTGELFFGEGSRLTVL.

The chain couples TRBV7-3 to TRBJ2-2, with D perhaps matching TRBD1 or TRBD2 (6 bases each). CDR1 is SGHTA and CDR2 is FQGTGA in the germline V gene. The CDR3 length is 17 residues. Trimming left V 6 bases short and J 0 bases short, with 17 bases between. The CDR3 DNA reads TGTGCCAGCAGTCTAAACGTGGGGGGCCCGAACACCGGGGAGCTGTTTTTT. Its protein is CASSLNVGGPNTGELFF. The variable domain in full, completed from reference TRBV7-3 and TRBJ2-2, reads GAGVSQTPSNKVTEKGKYVELRCDPISGHTALYWYRQSLGQGPEFLIYFQGTGAADDSGLPNDRFFAVRPEGSVSTLKIQRTERGDSAVYLCASSLNVGGPNTGELFFGEGSRLTVL.

J is TRBJ2-5 and V is TRBV29-1; D not resolved. Deletions cut 3 bases from V and 5 bases from J, with 13 bases between. The CDR3 is 13 residues long. Per the germline V gene, CDR1 is SQVTM and CDR2 is ANQGSEA. The CDR3 coding sequence is TGCAGCGTTGATTACTTCCTCTGGGAGACCCAGTACTTC. Its protein product is CSVDYFLWETQYF.

CDR3 residues: CASSPPVLQETQYF. The CDR3 nucleotides are TGTGCCAGCAGTCCACCGGTCCTCCAAGAGACCCAGTACTTC. J is TRBJ2-5 and V is TRBV28; D remains ambiguous. The V and J ends lost 5 bases and 1 base respectively, with 11 bases between them. The CDR3 extends over 14 amino acids. The germline V gene encodes CDR1 MDHEN and CDR2 SYDVKM.

This chain links TRBV20-1 with TRBJ2-1; D is possibly TRBD1 (6 bases). The germline V and J ends were trimmed by 5 bases and 10 bases, with 15 bases remaining between them. Germline CDR1 and CDR2: DFQATT and SNEGSKA (reference sequence). This CDR3 is 12 amino acids long. In DNA, the CDR3 is TGCAGTGCTCGCCAAACAGGGTACGAGCAGTTCTTC. This encodes CSARQTGYEQFF.

The J gene is TRBJ2-5, the V gene TRBV12-3 or TRBV12-4; perhaps TRBD2 as D (5 bases). V lost 2 bases, J lost 2 bases, and 6 bases lay in between. The CDR3 totals 13 residues. The CDR3 DNA reads as TGTGCCAGCAGTTTAAGACTACAAGAGACCCAGTACTTC. It specifies CASSLRLQETQYF.

The J gene is TRBJ1-6, the V gene TRBV7-8; D ambiguous. CDR3 length: 17 amino acids. CDR1 and CDR2 from the germline V gene are SGHVS and FQNEAQ. The ends were cut back, 5 bases at V and 9 bases at J, with 23 bases in the middle. The CDR3 nucleotides are TGTGCCAGCAGCGCCCCCGTCTCCCGCCGTAGTAGTTCACCCCTCCACTTT. It specifies CASSAPVSRRSSSPLHF.

The rearrangement links TRBV30 to TRBJ1-3; D ambiguous. V lost 7 bases, J lost 0 bases, and 4 bases lay in between. The CDR3 loop spans 11 amino acids. Germline loops: CDR1 GTSNPN, CDR2 SVGIG (reference sequence). CDR3 sequence: CALLSGNTIYF. CDR3 coding DNA: TGTGCCTTACTCTCTGGAAACACCATATATTTT.

The V call is TRBV20-1, the J call TRBJ1-2; 8 nucleotides align to TRBD1. CDR3 length equals 16 residues. With 2 bases clipped from V and 4 bases from J, the junction kept 12 bases outside the gene matches. Germline V gene sequence: CDR1 DFQATT, CDR2 SNEGSKA (reference sequence). DNA of the CDR3: TGCAGTGCTAGACCGCGAGGGGGACAGGAGGTCTATGGCTACACCTTC. Translation gives CSARPRGGQEVYGYTF.

The chain combines TRBV1 with TRBJ2-1; no DNA check was done on the table's D call, TRBD1. TRBV1 is assigned pseudogene status. The CDR3 extends over 20 amino acids. CDR3 loop: CTSSQESRGAPPSSYNEQFF. The DNA of the CDR3 is TGCACCAGCAGCCAAGAATCCCGGGGGGCCCCGCCGAGCTCCTACAATGAGCAGTTCTTC.

This sequence joins TRBV20-1 and TRBJ2-5; tentatively, D is TRBD1 or TRBD2 (5 bases each). Germline CDR1 and CDR2: DFQATT and SNEGSKA (reference sequence). Deletions cut 4 bases from V and 1 base from J, with 10 bases between. The CDR3 is 13 residues long. For the CDR3, the DNA is TGCAGTGCTAAGGGGAGCCCCCAAGAGACCCAGTACTTC. The encoded protein is CSAKGSPQETQYF.

V usage is TRBV2 and J usage is TRBJ2-5; possibly TRBD1 for D (5 bases). Germline values: CDR1 SNHLY, CDR2 FYNNEI. The germline V and J ends were trimmed by 6 bases and 3 bases, with 14 bases remaining between them. This CDR3 contains 14 residues. CDR3 coding DNA: TGTGCCAGCAGACCAACGGAAGGGGAAGAGACCCAGTACTTC. Translated: CASRPTEGEETQYF.

DNA of the CDR3: TGTGCCAGCAGCTCGACAGGGCGCAATGAGCAGTTCTTC. This codes for CASSSTGRNEQFF. The chain combines TRBV7-8 with TRBJ2-1, with TRBD1 matching 7 bases. Trimming at V came to 4 bases and at J to 6 bases, leaving 3 bases not matched to a gene. This CDR3 has 13 amino acids. Germline loops: CDR1 SGHVS, CDR2 FQNEAQ.

CDR3 residues: CASSLQGFGTPYEQYF. DNA for the CDR3: TGTGCCAGCAGCTTACAGGGATTCGGGACGCCCTACGAGCAGTACTTC. The rearrangement links TRBV7-6 to TRBJ2-7; D may be TRBD1 or TRBD2 (5 bases each). The CDR3 length is 16 residues. The germline gives CDR1 SGHVS, CDR2 FNYEAQ. V was trimmed by 2 bases and J by 2 bases, leaving 16 bases between them.

The genes are TRBV5-1 and TRBJ1-1; 7 bases line up with TRBD1. CDR1 is SGHRS and CDR2 is YFSETQ in the germline V gene. J lost 1 base, V lost 3 bases, and 9 bases had no gene match. The CDR3 covers 16 residues. The CDR3 region has the DNA TGCGCCAGCAGCTACTACCAGGGGGTGGAGAACACTGAAGCTTTCTTT. Its translation is CASSYYQGVENTEAFF.